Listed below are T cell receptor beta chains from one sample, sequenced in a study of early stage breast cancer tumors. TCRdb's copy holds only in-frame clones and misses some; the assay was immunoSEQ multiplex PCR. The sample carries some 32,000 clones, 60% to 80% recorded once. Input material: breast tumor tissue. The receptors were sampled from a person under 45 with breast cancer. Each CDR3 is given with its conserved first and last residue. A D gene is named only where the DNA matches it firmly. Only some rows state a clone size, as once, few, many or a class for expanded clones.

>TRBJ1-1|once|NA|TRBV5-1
CASSLTPAGPGTEAFF
TGCGCCAGCAGCTTGACTCCAGCAGGGCCGGGAACTGAAGCTTTCTTT
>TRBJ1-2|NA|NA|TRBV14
CASSQDVAGGYTF
TGTGCCAGCAGCCAAGATGTCGCGGGTGGCTACACCTTC
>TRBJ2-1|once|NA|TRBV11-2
CASSPGEGVGQFF
TGTGCCAGCAGCCCCGGGGAGGGGGTCGGGCAGTTCTTC
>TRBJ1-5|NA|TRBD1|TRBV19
CASSSRDRGSYSNQPQHF
TGTGCCAGTAGTTCCCGGGACAGGGGTTCCTATAGCAATCAGCCCCAGCATTTT
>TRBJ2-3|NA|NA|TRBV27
CASSLNLGGRTDTQYF
TGTGCCAGCAGTTTAAACCTCGGGGGGCGCACAGATACGCAGTATTTT
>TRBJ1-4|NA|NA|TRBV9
CASSVEVAGAKEKLFF
TGTGCCAGCAGCGTAGAGGTGGCAGGGGCGAAGGAAAAACTGTTTTTT
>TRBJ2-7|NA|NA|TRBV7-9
CASSPRQEAYEQYF
TGTGCCAGCAGCCCTCGACAGGAGGCCTACGAGCAGTACTTC
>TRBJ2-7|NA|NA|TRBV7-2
CASSPPRGFSYEQYF
TGTGCCAGCAGCCCTCCCCGCGGGTTCTCCTACGAGCAGTACTTC
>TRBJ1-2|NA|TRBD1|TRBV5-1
CASTLDQGVDYGYTF
TGCGCCAGCACCCTAGACCAGGGGGTGGACTATGGCTACACCTTC
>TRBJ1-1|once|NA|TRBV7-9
CASSLGRSQEAFF
TGTGCCAGCAGCTTAGGAAGGAGTCAAGAAGCTTTCTTT
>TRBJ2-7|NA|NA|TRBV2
CASSDRPRASYEQYF
TGTGCCAGCAGTGACCGTCCCAGGGCCTCCTACGAGCAGTACTTC
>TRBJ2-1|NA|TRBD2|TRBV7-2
CATETSGNSYNEQFF
TGTGCCACCGAAACTAGCGGGAACAGTTACAATGAGCAGTTCTTC
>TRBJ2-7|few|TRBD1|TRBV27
CASSPLGQSYEQYF
TGTGCCAGCAGTCCCCTGGGACAGAGCTACGAGCAGTACTTC
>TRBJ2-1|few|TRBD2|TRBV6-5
CASSGSTSGYNEQFF
TGTGCCAGCAGCGGCTCGACTAGCGGTTACAATGAGCAGTTCTTC
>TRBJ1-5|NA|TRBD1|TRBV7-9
CASSFGGQALNQPQHF
TGTGCCAGCAGCTTTGGGGGACAGGCCCTCAATCAGCCCCAGCATTTT
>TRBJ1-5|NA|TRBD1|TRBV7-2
CASSLAGQGVNQPQHF
TGTGCCAGCAGCTTGGCGGGACAGGGGGTCAATCAGCCCCAGCATTTT
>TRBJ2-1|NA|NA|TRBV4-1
CASNPGSSSYNEQFF
TGCGCCAGCAACCCAGGGTCAAGCTCCTACAATGAGCAGTTCTTC
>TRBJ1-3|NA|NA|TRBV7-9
CASSHFGTDSGNTIYF
TGTGCCAGCAGCCACTTCGGCACAGACTCTGGAAACACCATATATTTT
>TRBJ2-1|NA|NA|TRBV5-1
CASSAARPPYNEQFF
TGCGCCAGCAGCGCTGCTAGACCGCCTTACAATGAGCAGTTCTTC
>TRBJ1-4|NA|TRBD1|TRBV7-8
CASSLDRGREKLFF
TGTGCCAGCAGCCTCGACAGGGGGCGAGAAAAACTGTTTTTT
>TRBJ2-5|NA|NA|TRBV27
CAGGPLDF
TGTGCCGGCGGCCCTCTGGACTTC
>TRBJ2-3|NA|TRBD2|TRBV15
CATSSSGSTDTQYF
TGTGCCACCAGTTCTAGCGGGAGTACAGATACGCAGTATTTT
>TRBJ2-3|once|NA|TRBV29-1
CSASATSTDTQYF
TGCAGCGCCTCGGCTACTAGCACAGATACGCAGTATTTT
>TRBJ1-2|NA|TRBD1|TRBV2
CASRGLGYGYTF
TGTGCCAGTAGGGGGCTAGGCTATGGCTACACCTTC
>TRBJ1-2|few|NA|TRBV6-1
CASSEAGQRGGYTF
TGTGCCAGCAGTGAAGCAGGCCAGCGTGGTGGCTACACCTTC
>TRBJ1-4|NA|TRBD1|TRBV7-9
CASSYGQGAENEKLFF
TGTGCCAGCAGCTACGGACAGGGGGCCGAAAATGAAAAACTGTTTTTT
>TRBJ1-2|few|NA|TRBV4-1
CASSPGGVLGGYTF
TGCGCCAGCAGCCCAGGAGGGGTCCTGGGTGGCTACACCTTC
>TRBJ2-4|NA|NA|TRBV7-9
CASGEDRTTKNIQYF
TGTGCCAGCGGAGAGGACAGAACCACCAAAAACATTCAGTACTTC
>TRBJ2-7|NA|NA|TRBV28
CASSLRSGTTYEQYF
TGTGCCAGCAGTTTACGGTCCGGCACCACCTACGAGCAGTACTTC
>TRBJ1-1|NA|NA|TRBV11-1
CASSSSGTEAFF
TGTGCCAGCAGCTCGTCAGGGACTGAAGCTTTCTTT
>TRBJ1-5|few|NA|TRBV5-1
CASSLGEGDSNQPQHF
TGCGCCAGCAGCTTGGGGGAAGGGGATAGCAATCAGCCCCAGCATTTT
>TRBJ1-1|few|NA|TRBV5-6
CASSWAADTEAFF
TGTGCCAGCAGCTGGGCAGCGGACACTGAAGCTTTCTTT
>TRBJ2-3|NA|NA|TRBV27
CASSLWDTSTDTQYF
TGTGCCAGCAGTTTGTGGGACACCTCCACAGATACGCAGTATTTT
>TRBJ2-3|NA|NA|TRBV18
CASSPPVRTDTQYF
TGTGCCAGCTCACCACCGGTGCGGACAGATACGCAGTATTTT
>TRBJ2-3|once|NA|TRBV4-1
CASSQVELVHTDTQYF
TGCGCCAGCAGCCAAGTCGAGCTAGTGCACACAGATACGCAGTATTTT
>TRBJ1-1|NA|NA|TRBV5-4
CASSLDWEATEAFF
TGTGCCAGCAGCTTGGACTGGGAGGCTACTGAAGCTTTCTTT
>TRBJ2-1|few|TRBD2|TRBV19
CASRKGGRLGVNEQFF
TGTGCCAGTAGAAAAGGCGGGAGGTTAGGGGTCAATGAGCAGTTCTTC
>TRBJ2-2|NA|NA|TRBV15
CATSRWGGASRELFF
TGTGCCACCAGCAGGTGGGGGGGGGCGAGCCGGGAGCTGTTTTTT
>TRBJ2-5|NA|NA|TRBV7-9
CASSLYPGDQTFQETQYF
TGTGCCAGCAGCTTATACCCCGGGGACCAGACTTTCCAAGAGACCCAGTACTTC
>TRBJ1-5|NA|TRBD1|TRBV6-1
CASSFGQGLRPQHF
TGTGCCAGCAGTTTCGGACAGGGGTTGAGGCCCCAGCATTTT
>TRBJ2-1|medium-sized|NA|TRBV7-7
CASSLNQGHEQFF
TGTGCCAGCAGCTTGAACCAGGGCCATGAGCAGTTCTTC
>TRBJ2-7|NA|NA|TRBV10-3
CAISETQDVNEQYF
TGTGCCATCAGTGAAACGCAGGATGTGAACGAGCAGTACTTC
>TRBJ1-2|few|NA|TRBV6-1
CASSEARNKFYGYTF
TGTGCCAGCAGTGAAGCGCGAAACAAGTTCTATGGCTACACCTTC
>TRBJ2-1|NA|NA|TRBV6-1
CASREGVSEAYNEQFF
TGTGCCAGCAGAGAAGGGGTCTCCGAGGCATACAATGAGCAGTTCTTC